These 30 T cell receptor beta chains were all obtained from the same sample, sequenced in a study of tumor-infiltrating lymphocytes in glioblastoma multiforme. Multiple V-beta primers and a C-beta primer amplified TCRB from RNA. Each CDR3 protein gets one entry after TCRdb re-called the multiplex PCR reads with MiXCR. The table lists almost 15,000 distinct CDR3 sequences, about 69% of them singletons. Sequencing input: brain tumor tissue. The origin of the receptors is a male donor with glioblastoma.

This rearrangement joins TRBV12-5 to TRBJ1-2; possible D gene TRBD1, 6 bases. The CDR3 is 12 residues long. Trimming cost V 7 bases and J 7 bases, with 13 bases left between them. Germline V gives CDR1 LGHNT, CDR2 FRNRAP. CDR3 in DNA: TGTGCTAGTGCTGATGGGGGCTTTGGCTACACCTTC. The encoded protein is CASADGGFGYTF.

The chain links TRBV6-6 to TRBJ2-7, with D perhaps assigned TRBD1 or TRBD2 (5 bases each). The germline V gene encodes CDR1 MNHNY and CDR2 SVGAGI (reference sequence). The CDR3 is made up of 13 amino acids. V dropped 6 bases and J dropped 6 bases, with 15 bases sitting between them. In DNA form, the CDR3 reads TGTGCCAGCAGCTCGGGGCCCAACGGCGAGCAGTACTTC. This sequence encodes CASSSGPNGEQYF.

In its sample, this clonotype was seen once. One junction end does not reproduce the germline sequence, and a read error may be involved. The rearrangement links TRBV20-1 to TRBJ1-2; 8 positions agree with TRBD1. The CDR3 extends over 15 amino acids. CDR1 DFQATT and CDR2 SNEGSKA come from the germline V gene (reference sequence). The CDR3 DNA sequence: TGCAGCGCTAGTTTGACAGGGGTGGGCTCCTATGGCTACACCTTC. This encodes CSASLTGVGSYGYTF.

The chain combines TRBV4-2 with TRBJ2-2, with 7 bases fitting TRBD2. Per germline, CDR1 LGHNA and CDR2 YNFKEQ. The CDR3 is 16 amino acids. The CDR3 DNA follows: TGTACCAACAGCCAAGCTGGCGGGAGCGTCACCGGGGAGCTGTTTTTT. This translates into CTNSQAGGSVTGELFF.

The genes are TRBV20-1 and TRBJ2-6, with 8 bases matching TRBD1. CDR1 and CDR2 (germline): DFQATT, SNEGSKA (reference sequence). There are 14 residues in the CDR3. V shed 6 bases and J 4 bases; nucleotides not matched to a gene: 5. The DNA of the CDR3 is TGCAGTGCAGGACAGGGAGCCGGGGCCAACGTCCTGACTTTC. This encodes CSAGQGAGANVLTF.

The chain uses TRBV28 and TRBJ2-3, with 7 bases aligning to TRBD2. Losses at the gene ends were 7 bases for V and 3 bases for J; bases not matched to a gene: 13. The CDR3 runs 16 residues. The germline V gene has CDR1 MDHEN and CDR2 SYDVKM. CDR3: CASNLYGGSGTDTQYF. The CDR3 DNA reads TGTGCCAGCAATCTATATGGCGGGAGTGGAACAGATACGCAGTATTTT.

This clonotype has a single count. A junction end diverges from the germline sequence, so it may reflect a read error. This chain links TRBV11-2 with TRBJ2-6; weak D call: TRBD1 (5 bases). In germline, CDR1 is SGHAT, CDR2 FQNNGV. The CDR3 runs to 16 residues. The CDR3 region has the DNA TGTGCCAGCAGCACCCCTTCGAGGTCTGGGGCCAACGTCCTGTCTTTC. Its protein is CASSTPSRSGANVLSF.

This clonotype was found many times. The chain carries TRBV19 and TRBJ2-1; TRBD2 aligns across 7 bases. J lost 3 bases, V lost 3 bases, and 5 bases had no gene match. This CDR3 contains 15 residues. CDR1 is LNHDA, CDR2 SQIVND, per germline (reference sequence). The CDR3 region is CASSIGGSVYNEQFF. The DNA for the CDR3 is TGTGCCAGTAGTATCGGCGGGAGTGTCTACAATGAGCAGTTCTTC.

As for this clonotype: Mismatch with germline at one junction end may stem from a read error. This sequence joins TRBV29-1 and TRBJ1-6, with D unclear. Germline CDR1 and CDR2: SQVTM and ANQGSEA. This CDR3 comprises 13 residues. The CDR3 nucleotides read TGCAGTGTTGCCAGGAACAGAGAATCACCCCACCACTTT. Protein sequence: CSVARNRESPHHF. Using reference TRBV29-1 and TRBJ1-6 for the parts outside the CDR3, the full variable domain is SAVISQKPSRDICQRGTSLTIQCQVDSQVTMMFWYRQQPGQSLTLIATANQGSEATYESGFVIDKFPISRPNLTFSTLTVSNMSPEDSSIYLCSVARNRESPHHFGNGTRLTVT.

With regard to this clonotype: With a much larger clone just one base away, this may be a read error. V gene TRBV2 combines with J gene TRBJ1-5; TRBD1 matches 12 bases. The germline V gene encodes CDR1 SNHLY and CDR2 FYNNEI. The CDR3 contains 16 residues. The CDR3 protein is CACRGTGGALDQPQHF. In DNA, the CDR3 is TGTGCCTGCAGGGGGACAGGGGGCGCGTTAGATCAGCCCCAGCATTTT.

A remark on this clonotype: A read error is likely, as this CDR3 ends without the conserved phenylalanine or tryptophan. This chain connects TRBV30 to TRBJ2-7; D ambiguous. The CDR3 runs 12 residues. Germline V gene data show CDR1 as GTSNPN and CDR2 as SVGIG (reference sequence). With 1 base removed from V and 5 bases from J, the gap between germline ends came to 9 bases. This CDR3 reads CAWSALRNEQYL. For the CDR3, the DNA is TGTGCCTGGAGTGCTTTGAGGAACGAGCAGTACCTC.

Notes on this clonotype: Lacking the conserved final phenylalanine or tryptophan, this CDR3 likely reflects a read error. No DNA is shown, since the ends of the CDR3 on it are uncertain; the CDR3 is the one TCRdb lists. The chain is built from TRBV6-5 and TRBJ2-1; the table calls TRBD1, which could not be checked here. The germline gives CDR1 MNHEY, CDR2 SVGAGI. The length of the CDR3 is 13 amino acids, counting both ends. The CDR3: CAISYSGGDEQFG.

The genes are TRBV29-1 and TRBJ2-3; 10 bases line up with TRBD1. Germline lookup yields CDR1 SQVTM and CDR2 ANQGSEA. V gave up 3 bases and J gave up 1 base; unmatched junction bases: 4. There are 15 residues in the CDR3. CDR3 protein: CSVDGTGEGTDTQYF. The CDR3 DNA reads TGCAGCGTTGATGGGACAGGGGAAGGCACAGATACGCAGTATTTT.

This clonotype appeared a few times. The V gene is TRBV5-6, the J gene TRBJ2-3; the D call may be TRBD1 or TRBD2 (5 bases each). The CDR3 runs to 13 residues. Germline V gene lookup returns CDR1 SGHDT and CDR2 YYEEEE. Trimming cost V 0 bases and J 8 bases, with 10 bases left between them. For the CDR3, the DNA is TGTGCCAGCAGCTTGGCGGGGCAACGTACGCAGTATTTT. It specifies CASSLAGQRTQYF.

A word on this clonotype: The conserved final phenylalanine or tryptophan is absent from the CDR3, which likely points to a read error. The CDR3 sequence is CASSVSGTEQFL. The CDR3 DNA reads TGTGCCAGCAGCGTTAGTGGGACTGAGCAGTTCCTC. J is TRBJ2-1 and V is TRBV13; tentatively, D is TRBD1 or TRBD2 (5 bases each). The V end was cut by 5 bases, the J end by 9 bases, with 11 bases between. The CDR3 extends over 12 amino acids. Germline CDR1 PRHDT, CDR2 FYEKMQ (reference sequence).

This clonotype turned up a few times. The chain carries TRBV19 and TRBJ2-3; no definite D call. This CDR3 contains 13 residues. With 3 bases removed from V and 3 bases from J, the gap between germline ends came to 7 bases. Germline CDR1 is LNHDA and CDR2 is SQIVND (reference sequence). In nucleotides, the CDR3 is TGTGCCAGTAGTATGGCTCTGACAGATACGCAGTATTTT. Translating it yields CASSMALTDTQYF.

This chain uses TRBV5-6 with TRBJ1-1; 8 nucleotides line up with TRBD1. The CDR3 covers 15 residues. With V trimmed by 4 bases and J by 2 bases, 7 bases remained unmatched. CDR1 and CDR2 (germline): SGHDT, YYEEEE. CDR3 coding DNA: TGTGCCAGCAGCACACTAACAGGGGGTAACACTGAAGCTTTCTTT. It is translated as CASSTLTGGNTEAFF.

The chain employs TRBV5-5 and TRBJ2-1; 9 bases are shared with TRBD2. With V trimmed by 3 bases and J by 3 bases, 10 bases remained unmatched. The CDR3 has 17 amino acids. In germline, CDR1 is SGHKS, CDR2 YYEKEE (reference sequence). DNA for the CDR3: TGTGCCAGCAGCTCTAGACTAGCGGTAGACCGCTACAATGAGCAGTTCTTC. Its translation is CASSSRLAVDRYNEQFF.

DNA for the CDR3: TGTGCTAGTTCGCTACAACACACCGGGGAGCTGTTTTTT. This sequence encodes CASSLQHTGELFF. The chain has TRBV12-5 and TRBJ2-2; D not certain. V dropped 8 bases and J dropped 3 bases, with 10 bases sitting between them. The germline V gene has CDR1 LGHNT and CDR2 FRNRAP. The CDR3 runs to 13 residues.

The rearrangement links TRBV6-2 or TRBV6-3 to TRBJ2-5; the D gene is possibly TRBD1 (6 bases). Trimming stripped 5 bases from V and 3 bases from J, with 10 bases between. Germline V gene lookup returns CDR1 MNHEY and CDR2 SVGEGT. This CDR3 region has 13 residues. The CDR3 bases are TGTGCCAGCAGTACCCCAGGGGAAGAGACCCAGTACTTC. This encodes CASSTPGEETQYF.

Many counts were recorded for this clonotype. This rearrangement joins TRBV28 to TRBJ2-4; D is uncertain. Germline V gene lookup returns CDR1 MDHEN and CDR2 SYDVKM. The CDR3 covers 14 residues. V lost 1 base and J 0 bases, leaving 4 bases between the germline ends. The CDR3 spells CASSLSVAKNIQYF. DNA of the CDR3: TGTGCCAGCAGTTTATCCGTAGCCAAAAACATTCAGTACTTC.

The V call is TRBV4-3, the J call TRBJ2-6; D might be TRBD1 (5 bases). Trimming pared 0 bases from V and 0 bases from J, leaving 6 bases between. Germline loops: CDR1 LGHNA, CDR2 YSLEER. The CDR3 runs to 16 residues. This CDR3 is CASSQEQASGANVLTF. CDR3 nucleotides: TGCGCCAGCAGCCAAGAACAGGCCTCTGGGGCCAACGTCCTGACTTTC.

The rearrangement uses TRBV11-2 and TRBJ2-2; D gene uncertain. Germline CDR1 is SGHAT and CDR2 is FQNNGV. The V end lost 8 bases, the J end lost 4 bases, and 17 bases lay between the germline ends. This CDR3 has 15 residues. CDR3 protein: CASGPSGLGTGELFF. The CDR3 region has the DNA TGTGCCAGCGGCCCGTCCGGCCTGGGCACCGGGGAGCTGTTTTTT.

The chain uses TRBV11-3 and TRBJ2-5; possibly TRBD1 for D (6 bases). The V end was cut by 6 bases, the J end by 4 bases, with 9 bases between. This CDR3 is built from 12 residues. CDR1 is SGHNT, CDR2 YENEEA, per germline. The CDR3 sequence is CASRDSAETQYF. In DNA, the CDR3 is TGTGCCAGCAGGGACAGTGCAGAGACCCAGTACTTC.

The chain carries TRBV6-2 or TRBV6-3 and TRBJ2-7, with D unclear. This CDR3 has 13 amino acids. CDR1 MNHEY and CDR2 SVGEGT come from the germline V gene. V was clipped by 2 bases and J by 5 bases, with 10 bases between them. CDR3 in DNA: TGTGCCAGCAGTTACAGGGAATTAGACGAGCAGTACTTC. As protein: CASSYRELDEQYF.

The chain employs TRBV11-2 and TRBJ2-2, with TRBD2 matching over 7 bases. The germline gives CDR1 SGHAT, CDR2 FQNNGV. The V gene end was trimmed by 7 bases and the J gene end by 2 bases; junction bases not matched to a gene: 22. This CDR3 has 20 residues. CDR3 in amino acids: CASIPSFGQGLAVNTGELFF. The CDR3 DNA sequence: TGTGCCAGCATCCCCTCTTTCGGTCAAGGGCTAGCGGTAAACACCGGGGAGCTGTTTTTT. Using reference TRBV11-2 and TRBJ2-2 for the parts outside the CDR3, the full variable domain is EAGVAQSPRYKIIEKRQSVAFWCNPISGHATLYWYQQILGQGPKLLIQFQNNGVVDDSQLPKDRFSAERLKGVDSTLKIQPAKLEDSAVYLCASIPSFGQGLAVNTGELFFGEGSRLTVL.

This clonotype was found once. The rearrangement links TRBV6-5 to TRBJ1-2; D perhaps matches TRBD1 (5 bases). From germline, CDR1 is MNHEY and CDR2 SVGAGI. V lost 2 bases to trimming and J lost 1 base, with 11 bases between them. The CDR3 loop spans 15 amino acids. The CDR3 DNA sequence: TGTGCCAGCAGTTACCCTGGGCAGGGTAACTATGGCTACACCTTC. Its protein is CASSYPGQGNYGYTF.

CDR3 nucleotides: TGTGCCAGCAGTTTGAATGGATTAGCGGGAAGTAATGAGCAGTTCTTC. This sequence encodes CASSLNGLAGSNEQFF. The rearrangement links TRBV28 to TRBJ2-1; 8 bases align to TRBD2. Losses at the gene ends were 3 bases for V and 7 bases for J; bases not matched to a gene: 11. The CDR3 is 16 residues long. Germline CDR1 and CDR2: MDHEN and SYDVKM.

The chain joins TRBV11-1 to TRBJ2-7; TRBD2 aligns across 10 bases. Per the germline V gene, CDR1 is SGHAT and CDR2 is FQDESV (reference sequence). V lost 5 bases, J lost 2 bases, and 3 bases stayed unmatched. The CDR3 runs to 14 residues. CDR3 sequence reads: CASSRTSGPYEQYF. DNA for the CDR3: TGTGCCAGCAGCCGGACTAGCGGACCCTACGAGCAGTACTTC.

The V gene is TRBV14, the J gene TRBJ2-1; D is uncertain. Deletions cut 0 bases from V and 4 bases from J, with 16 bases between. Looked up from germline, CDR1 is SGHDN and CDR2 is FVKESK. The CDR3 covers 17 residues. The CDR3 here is CASSQDRTAYLYNEQFF. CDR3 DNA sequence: TGTGCCAGCAGCCAAGATCGTACAGCTTATCTGTACAATGAGCAGTTCTTC.